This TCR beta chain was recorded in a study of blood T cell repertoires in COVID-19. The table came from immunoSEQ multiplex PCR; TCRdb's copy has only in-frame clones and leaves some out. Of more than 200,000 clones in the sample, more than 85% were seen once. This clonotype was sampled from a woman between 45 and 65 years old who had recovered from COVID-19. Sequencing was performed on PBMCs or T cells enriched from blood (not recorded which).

CDR3 sequence: CASSLGAGLAYNEQFF. CDR3 bases: TGTGCCAGCAGTTTAGGGGCGGGACTGGCCTACAATGAGCAGTTCTTC. J is TRBJ2-1 and V is TRBV28; possible D gene TRBD2, 6 bases. Germline CDR1 and CDR2: MDHEN and SYDVKM. Trimming pared 2 bases from V and 2 bases from J, leaving 13 bases between. The CDR3 is made up of 16 amino acids.